This passage covers 15 T cell receptor beta chains from one sample sequenced in a study of T cell responses to AZD1222 COVID-19 vaccine. This table comes from immunoSEQ multiplex PCR, and its TCRdb copy is limited to in-frame clones, with some not included. The data show about 79,000 clones, more than 70% seen once. The material was peripheral blood, obtained on day 0 of AZD1222 vaccination. The receptors come from an adult in good health.

This chain links TRBV19 with TRBJ1-5; TRBD1 agrees at 10 bases. V gave up 8 bases and J gave up 4 bases; unmatched junction bases: 5. Per germline, CDR1 LNHDA and CDR2 SQIVND (reference sequence). This CDR3 spans 14 amino acids. The CDR3 region has the DNA TGTGCCAGTTTAGACAGGGGGCTAAATCAGCCCCAGCATTTT. The encoded protein is CASLDRGLNQPQHF.

This clone was found a few times. The chain combines TRBV5-1 with TRBJ2-7; 8 positions match TRBD2. The trim removed 4 bases at V and 3 bases at J, leaving 12 bases unmatched. The CDR3 runs to 16 residues. The germline V gene encodes CDR1 SGHRS and CDR2 YFSETQ. CDR3 region: CASSLGGAGEIYEQYF. CDR3 sequence (DNA): TGCGCCAGCAGCCTAGGAGGAGCGGGGGAAATCTACGAGCAGTACTTC.

The chain recombines TRBV5-4 with TRBJ2-7, with TRBD1 identical over 7 bases. The V and J ends lost 3 bases and 2 bases, in that order; junction bases with no gene match: 5. The CDR3 totals 14 residues. Germline-derived CDR1 and CDR2 are SGHNT and YYREEE (reference sequence). CDR3 protein: CASSSGQVPYEQYF. The CDR3 DNA reads TGTGCCAGCAGCTCCGGACAGGTCCCCTACGAGCAGTACTTC.

V usage is TRBV28 and J usage is TRBJ2-7, with D tentatively TRBD2 (7 bases). CDR1 and CDR2 (germline): MDHEN, SYDVKM. This CDR3 region has 14 residues. The ends were cut back, 2 bases at V and 5 bases at J, with 13 bases in the middle. The CDR3 sequence is CASSLGGARDEQYF. The CDR3 bases are TGTGCCAGCAGTTTAGGGGGGGCTCGCGACGAGCAGTACTTC.

This clone was counted between two and nine times. J is TRBJ2-7 and V is TRBV5-4, with unresolved D. The CDR3 sequence is 13 residues long. Trimming cost V 0 bases and J 4 bases, with 8 bases left between them. CDR1 SGHNT and CDR2 YYREEE come from the germline V gene (reference sequence). The CDR3 coding sequence is TGTGCCAGCAGCTTGGAACCCGGTTACGAGCAGTACTTC. Encoded protein: CASSLEPGYEQYF.

The J gene is TRBJ2-5, the V gene TRBV29-1; D call uncertain. CDR3 length equals 10 residues. Germline assignment: CDR1 SQVTM and CDR2 ANQGSEA. V was shortened by 7 bases and J by 0 bases, with 3 bases between the two germline ends. The CDR3 is CSAYQETQYF. CDR3 coding DNA: TGCAGCGCGTACCAAGAGACCCAGTACTTC.

This clone turned up a few times. CDR3 sequence: CASSQDGTDTQYF. CDR3 DNA: TGTGCCAGCAGCCAAGACGGAACAGATACGCAGTATTTT. This chain uses TRBV4-2 with TRBJ2-3; D is ambiguous. Looked up from germline, CDR1 is LGHNA and CDR2 is YNFKEQ. The V end lost 0 bases, the J end lost 3 bases, and 4 bases lay between the germline ends. The CDR3 contains 13 residues.

Turning to this clone: A junction end diverges from the germline sequence, so it may reflect a read error. The J gene is TRBJ2-3, the V gene TRBV15, with TRBD2 matching 10 bases. Germline V gene lookup returns CDR1 LNHNV and CDR2 YYDKDF (reference sequence). CDR3 length equals 12 residues. CDR3 DNA: TGTGCCACCAGCCTGGGGACTAGCGAAAAACATTTT. The encoded protein is CATSLGTSEKHF.

The V gene is TRBV30, the J gene TRBJ1-3; unclear D gene. The CDR3 is 12 amino acids. Between the trimmed V and J ends, which lost 5 bases and 7 bases, there was a span of 12 bases. Germline V gives CDR1 GTSNPN, CDR2 SVGIG (reference sequence). DNA of the CDR3: TGTGCCTGGGGACTTGGCGGGAACACCATATATTTT. Its protein is CAWGLGGNTIYF.

The chain is built from TRBV12-5 and TRBJ2-5; D is ambiguous. V dropped 6 bases and J dropped 5 bases, with 16 bases sitting between them. CDR1 LGHNT and CDR2 FRNRAP come from the germline V gene. The CDR3 consists of 14 residues. CDR3 loop: CASGTRTQWETQYF. The CDR3 DNA follows: TGTGCTAGTGGGACCCGAACCCAGTGGGAGACCCAGTACTTC. The variable domain in full, with the rest retrieved from reference TRBV12-5 and TRBJ2-5, is DARVTQTPRHKVTEMGQEVTMRCQPILGHNTVFWYRQTMMQGLELLAYFRNRAPLDDSGMPKDRFSAEMPDATLATLKIQPSEPRDSAVYFCASGTRTQWETQYFGPGTRLLVL.

This chain connects TRBV7-2 to TRBJ1-1, with a weak D call TRBD1 (5 bases). V lost 1 base and J 7 bases, leaving 16 bases between the germline ends. This CDR3 is built from 15 residues. Germline V gene sequence: CDR1 SGHTA, CDR2 FQGNSA. CDR3: CASSLVVGVGIEAFF. CDR3 DNA sequence: TGTGCCAGCAGCTTAGTGGTGGGGGTCGGAATTGAAGCTTTCTTT.

The rearrangement joins TRBV3-1 (or the pseudogene TRBV3-2) to TRBJ2-7; possible D gene TRBD1, 6 bases. With 1 base removed from V and 0 bases from J, the gap between germline ends came to 16 bases. The CDR3 consists of 17 residues. CDR1 and CDR2 (germline): LGHDT, YNNKEL (reference sequence). The CDR3 is CASSQVRGRHSSYEQYF. As DNA, the CDR3 is TGTGCCAGCAGCCAAGTAAGGGGGAGACATAGCTCCTACGAGCAGTACTTC.

The chain links TRBV5-6 to TRBJ1-5, with a tentative D call TRBD1 (6 bases). The germline V and J ends were trimmed by 3 bases and 5 bases, with 12 bases remaining between them. The CDR3 covers 14 residues. The V gene's germline CDR1 is SGHDT and CDR2 YYEEEE. Written as DNA, the CDR3 is TGTGCCAGCAGCTCAGCAGGGGCATATCAGCCCCAGCATTTT. Protein sequence: CASSSAGAYQPQHF.

The J gene is TRBJ2-5, the V gene TRBV14; the D gene could be TRBD1 or TRBD2 (6 bases each). The CDR3 extends over 17 amino acids. From germline, CDR1 is SGHDN and CDR2 FVKESK. V was trimmed by 3 bases and J by 3 bases, leaving 20 bases between them. The CDR3 protein is CASSQFTGARAEETQYF. CDR3 DNA sequence: TGTGCCAGCAGCCAGTTCACGGGGGCCCGGGCCGAAGAGACCCAGTACTTC.

As for this clone: This sample also contains other DNA sequences that code for the same CDR3. The CDR3 nucleotides are TGTGCCAGTAGTAGCACTAGCGGCTCCTACGAGCAGTACTTC. It specifies CASSSTSGSYEQYF. The chain couples TRBV19 to TRBJ2-7; TRBD2 aligns across 8 bases. The CDR3 extends over 14 amino acids. From germline, CDR1 is LNHDA and CDR2 SQIVND (reference sequence). V shed 4 bases and J 0 bases; nucleotides not matched to a gene: 2.